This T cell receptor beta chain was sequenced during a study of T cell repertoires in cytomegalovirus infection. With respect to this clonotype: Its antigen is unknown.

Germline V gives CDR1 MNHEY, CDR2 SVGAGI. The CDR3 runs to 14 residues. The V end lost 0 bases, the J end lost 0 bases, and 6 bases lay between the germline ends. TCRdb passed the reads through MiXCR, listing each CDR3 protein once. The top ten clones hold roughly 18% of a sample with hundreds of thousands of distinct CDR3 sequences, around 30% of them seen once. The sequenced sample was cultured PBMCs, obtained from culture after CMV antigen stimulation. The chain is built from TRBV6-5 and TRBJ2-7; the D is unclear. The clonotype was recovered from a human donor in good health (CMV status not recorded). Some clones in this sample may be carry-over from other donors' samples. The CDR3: CASSYSTHSYEQYF. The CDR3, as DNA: TGTGCCAGCAGTTACTCGACACACTCCTACGAGCAGTACTTC.